This T cell receptor (beta chain) was identified in a study of T cells in pancreatic ductal adenocarcinoma (dated by TCRdb to about 2017). In terms of the full investigation: Seeking insight into the adaptive T-cell response that arises naturally, the researchers examined how many CD8+ T cells infiltrated tumors of resected pancreatic ductal adenocarcinoma, where they sat, and what features they had, alongside the same properties of suppressive cells.

From a lookup of the germline V gene (reference sequence), CDR1 and CDR2 are LNHDA and SQIVND. Reading from cysteine to phenylalanine, the CDR3 counts 14 amino acids. The sequence is cut down to CDR3 DNA, 42 bases in frame from base 1. The germline ends are 7 bases apart after V is trimmed by 4 bases and J by 0 bases. This clone showed up just once. What this receptor recognizes is not known. No much larger clone exists at a distance of one base, and base qualities are not known. Selected pancreatic ductal adenocarcinoma patients had undergone surgery without neoadjuvant therapy. After peripheral blood was drawn into heparin tubes, PBMCs were separated on a histopaque density gradient and then cryopreserved in about 9.7% DMSO. Using the DNeasy Blood and Tissue Kit with Proteinase K and RNase treatment, genomic DNA was extracted from over 5 PBMC and roughly nine flash-frozen tumor specimens. Here is what the overall study found, with its caveats: Blood samples had more total productive templates and 7 to 10-fold more unique clonotypes than tumor samples. Comparisons of clonality between tumor and blood may be biased toward lower diversity because tumors are enriched in CD45RO+ effector T cells rather than naive T cells. T-cell clonality showed no significant difference between tumor and blood, with a mean clonality of roughly 0.11 in tumors and approximately 0.072 in blood. Since most people with pancreatic cancer show up with disease that cannot be operated on, the resected cohort was biased toward the minority who had early-stage disease.

TCR beta CDR3 regions were amplified from genomic DNA using the immunoSEQ hsTCRB kit. An Illumina HiSeq system was used for high-throughput TRB CDR3 sequencing. The authors processed their data as follows. The immunoSEQ software was used to analyze the sequencing reads, and any nonproductive sequences containing premature stops or frame-shifts were left out. To calculate repertoire clonality, Shannon entropy was normalized by log2 of the number of unique productive sequences, and that value was subtracted from one. TCRdb took this table from immuneACCESS and kept in-frame rearrangements with V and J called. Such tables lack part of the clones; where checked against another copy, unresolved V genes explain under half of the gap, and the rest is unexplained. That table gives V, J and clone size, and the DNA gave D and trimming. The sample contains 25,000 to 35,000 clones, over 85% of them found a single time. Of the sample, under 2.5% falls within the top ten clones.

This TCR was recovered from a human donor with pancreatic ductal adenocarcinoma. The chain employs TRBV19 and TRBJ1-3, with the D gene not clear enough to name. Sequenced input: PBMCs. The DNA reads TGTGCCAGTAGTAGGCCGGGCTCTGGAAACACCATATATTTT. Translated, this gives CASSRPGSGNTIYF.